These 7 T cell receptor beta chains were all obtained from the same sample, sequenced in a study of T cells in women clearing cervical HPV infection. Here immunoSEQ multiplex PCR was the method, and the copy in TCRdb shows in-frame clones only, minus some. The sample table sets out more than 30,000 clones. Sequencing was performed on blood buffy coat. The source is a woman aged 18-70 years with a cervical HPV16 infection that either progressed to CIN3+ or cleared (not recorded which).

About this clone: The CDR3 is cut off 3 residues early in the read; its end comes from the germline J gene. The V call is TRBV19, the J call TRBJ2-6; 8 nucleotides align to TRBD1. The length of the CDR3 is 16 residues. V was clipped by 6 bases and J by 2 bases; unmatched bases: 6. Looked up from germline, CDR1 is LNHDA and CDR2 is SQIVND (reference sequence). CDR3 DNA, as far as it was read: TGTGCCAGTAGGGACAGGGAAGGGACTGGGGCCAACGTC. Its protein product is CASRDREGTGANV. The CDR3 as a whole reads CASRDREGTGANVLTF.

With regard to this clone: The read ends 3 residues early relative to the CDR3; the germline J gene fills the gap. The chain has TRBV2 and TRBJ2-7; tentative D call: TRBD1 (6 bases). Germline-derived CDR1 and CDR2 are SNHLY and FYNNEI. The CDR3 is 13 amino acids. The V and J ends lost 6 bases and 3 bases respectively, with 12 bases between them. CDR3 protein: CASRGDTFYEQYF. The CDR3 DNA, read in part, is TGTGCCAGCAGGGGGGACACCTTCTACGAG.

In regard to this clone: The read ends 3 residues shy of where the CDR3 ends; the end is completed using the germline J gene. V gene TRBV20-1 combines with J gene TRBJ2-1; 8 bases align to TRBD2. From germline, CDR1 is DFQATT and CDR2 SNEGSKA (reference sequence). CDR3 length: 14 amino acids. V shed 4 bases and J 4 bases; nucleotides not matched to a gene: 6. The DNA read from the CDR3 is TGCAGTGCTACGCGGGGGGCAGGATACAATGAG. Its protein is CSATRGAGYNE. The entire CDR3 reads CSATRGAGYNEQFF.

As for this clone: Sequencing ends 3 residues short of the CDR3 end; the germline J gene provides the rest. The chain has TRBV10-3 and TRBJ2-7, with TRBD1 as a possible D gene (11 bases). Germline CDR1 ENHRY, CDR2 SYGVKD. V was pared by 3 bases and J by 0 bases, with 21 bases between. The CDR3 has 18 amino acids. CDR3 amino acids: CAISEGTGGLAYSYEQYF. CDR3 DNA (partial): TGTGCCATCAGTGAAGGGACAGGGGGACTAGCGTACTCCTACGAG.

As regards this clone: The CDR3 end falls 3 residues outside the read, so it is completed with the germline J gene. The chain joins TRBV4-2 to TRBJ1-4; D unclear. Germline loops: CDR1 LGHNA, CDR2 YNFKEQ. CDR3 length: 13 amino acids. Trimming removed 0 bases from V and 10 bases from J, with 9 bases in between. The CDR3 region is CASSQEELAKLFF. The CDR3 DNA, read in part, is TGTGCCAGCAGCCAAGAAGAGCTCGCAAAA.

In regard to this clone: Coverage ceases 3 residues before the CDR3 finishes, and the germline J gene fills in the end. V usage is TRBV6-1 and J usage is TRBJ1-1; D is ambiguous. Germline V gene lookup returns CDR1 MNHNS and CDR2 SASEGT. This CDR3 comprises 12 residues. CDR3 sequence reads: CASSEVGEKAFF. The sequenced CDR3 bases are TGTGCCAGCAGTGAAGTCGGGGAGAAG.

With respect to this clone: The read gets to within 3 residues of the CDR3 end, and the germline J gene fills in the rest. The chain links TRBV7-3 to TRBJ2-7; TRBD2 aligns across 8 bases. The CDR3 contains 15 residues. Germline V gene data show CDR1 as SGHTA and CDR2 as FQGTGA. The J segment lost 5 bases and the V segment lost 5 bases, leaving 11 bases of the junction unmatched. The sequenced CDR3 bases are TGTGCCAGCAGCCCGGGGGGGGGAGTAGAAGACGAG. It encodes CASSPGGGVEDE. The entire CDR3 protein reads CASSPGGGVEDEQYF. The whole variable domain, filled in from reference TRBV7-3 and TRBJ2-7, reads GAGVSQTPSNKVTEKGKYVELRCDPISGHTALYWYRQSLGQGPEFLIYFQGTGAADDSGLPNDRFFAVRPEGSVSTLKIQRTERGDSAVYLCASSPGGGVEDEQYFGPGTRLTVT.